This is a list of T cell receptor beta chains from one sample in a study of T cell repertoires and HLA-DP antigens. Produced via immunoSEQ multiplex PCR; TCRdb's table is partial and in-frame only. The sample contains around 3,600 clones, over 65% of which appear only once. Material for sequencing was CD137- CD4+ T cells from cultured PBMCs. Receptor source: a woman aged 18-29 years in good health and CMV-seronegative. CDR3s leave out the opening cysteine and the closing phenylalanine or tryptophan. Clone size, where shown, is once, few, many, or a class for clones that have expanded.

NA TRBJ2-1 TRBV7-9 ASRLGPNNEQF
NA TRBJ2-7 TRBV11-3 ASSPRTGEQY
few TRBJ2-1 TRBV18 ASSPRGGAGSEQF
once TRBJ1-1 TRBV6-6 ASSQGRQAF
NA TRBJ2-7 TRBV19 ASSMGPATEQY
NA TRBJ1-2 TRBV5-4 ASSPAGREYGYT
NA TRBJ2-7 TRBV9 ASSSRASTLLSYEQY
NA TRBJ2-2 TRBV9 ASSTGGRGTGELF
NA TRBJ2-3 TRBV2 ASTSQGTDTQY
NA TRBJ2-4 TRBV7-9 ASSSLTALAKNIQY
large TRBJ2-3 TRBV19 ASSIDSGMVDTQY
NA TRBJ2-3 TRBV2 ASSGAGGPTDTQY
NA TRBJ1-3 TRBV6-1 ASSRTGSGNTIY
few TRBJ1-1 TRBV2 ASSAQGLMNTEAF
NA TRBJ2-2 TRBV11-1 ASSLWASGTGGPGELF
few TRBJ1-2 TRBV5-4 ASSLRLAALYGYT
NA TRBJ2-6 TRBV28 ASSYSGTGGTGANVLT
few TRBJ2-5 TRBV6-5 ASRTGETQY
NA TRBJ2-5 TRBV18 ASSLRQGETQY
NA TRBJ2-1 TRBV5-4 ASSHISAGVYNEQF
NA TRBJ1-5 TRBV7-9 ASSFPGANQPQH
NA TRBJ1-1 TRBV6-5 ASSIQGKNTEAF
NA TRBJ2-3 TRBV7-6 ASSAQGAPFPDTQY
NA TRBJ2-5 TRBV2 ASSTTGGQETQY
NA TRBJ1-4 TRBV28 ASSLVFEKLF
NA TRBJ2-1 TRBV28 ASSLLAGGQF
NA TRBJ2-1 TRBV11-2 ASSRLSRSYNEQF
once TRBJ2-5 TRBV4-2 ASSQGRLETQY
NA TRBJ1-4 TRBV5-4 ASSWDRFNEKLF
NA TRBJ1-1 TRBV5-1 ASSLAKLNTEAF
NA TRBJ1-1 TRBV18 ASSRTGETEAF
NA TRBJ2-7 TRBV6-1 ASTRDSLRGEQY
once TRBJ2-3 TRBV19 ASNPPGEFGTDTQY
NA TRBJ1-1 TRBV28 ASSRSLNTEAF
NA TRBJ2-5 TRBV28 ASSPGLAGMRETQY
NA TRBJ1-3 TRBV7-6 ASSGTLINSGNTIY
NA TRBJ2-3 TRBV28 ASSPGRRTDTQY
few TRBJ1-5 TRBV19 ASSKGTLSGQPQH
NA TRBJ1-3 TRBV7-6 ASSSRGVLGNTIY
NA TRBJ1-2 TRBV6-5 ASSYGGADYGYT
NA TRBJ1-2 TRBV7-9 ASSLRLAALYGYT
NA TRBJ1-5 TRBV9 ASSPHGSNQPQH
NA TRBJ1-2 TRBV6-6 ASSEPYGYT
NA TRBJ2-7 TRBV28 ASSLGGNQYEQY
medium-sized TRBJ1-5 TRBV30 AWGQGGNQPQH
once TRBJ2-5 TRBV28 ASSPFIGLQETQY
NA TRBJ2-1 TRBV6-1 ASRTGMRSYNEQF
NA TRBJ1-3 TRBV7-3 ASSAGNTIY
NA TRBJ2-3 TRBV7-6 ASSPSGGSTQY
NA TRBJ2-1 TRBV7-2 ASSPDRVTEQF
NA TRBJ2-5 TRBV6-9 ACRDMWQETQY
NA TRBJ2-5 TRBV5-1 ASSYVSSALHLQETQY
NA TRBJ1-1 TRBV5-1 ASSLSGTGDTEAF
NA TRBJ2-1 TRBV18 ASSLAASSYNEQF
NA TRBJ2-1 TRBV7-6 ASSLLADSYNEQF
medium-sized TRBJ2-3 TRBV6-6 ASSYGFGGLNTQY
NA TRBJ2-5 TRBV7-9 ASSADRGGTRSNLY
NA TRBJ1-1 TRBV2 ASRAAAGHANTEAF
NA TRBJ2-7 TRBV5-4 ASSLKQGFAYEQY
NA TRBJ1-1 TRBV5-1 ASRIQGTNTEAF